This T cell receptor (beta chain) was sequenced in a study of blood T cell repertoires in COVID-19. The table came from immunoSEQ multiplex PCR; TCRdb's copy has only in-frame clones and leaves some out. The sample lists tens of thousands of clones, more than 70% occurring once. Trimming cost V 4 bases and J 0 bases, with 19 bases left between them. This CDR3 has 18 residues. Germline V gene lookup returns CDR1 MGHRA and CDR2 YSYEKL. This clone was observed a handful of times. Sequences were obtained from peripheral blood. The chain uses TRBV4-1 and TRBJ2-4; D is unresolved. The sequence was obtained from a man in his 60s with acute or convalescent COVID-19. CDR3 amino acids: CASSPSPLRPLAKNIQYF. In DNA, the CDR3 is TGCGCCAGCAGCCCTAGTCCCCTTCGTCCACTAGCCAAAAACATTCAGTACTTC.